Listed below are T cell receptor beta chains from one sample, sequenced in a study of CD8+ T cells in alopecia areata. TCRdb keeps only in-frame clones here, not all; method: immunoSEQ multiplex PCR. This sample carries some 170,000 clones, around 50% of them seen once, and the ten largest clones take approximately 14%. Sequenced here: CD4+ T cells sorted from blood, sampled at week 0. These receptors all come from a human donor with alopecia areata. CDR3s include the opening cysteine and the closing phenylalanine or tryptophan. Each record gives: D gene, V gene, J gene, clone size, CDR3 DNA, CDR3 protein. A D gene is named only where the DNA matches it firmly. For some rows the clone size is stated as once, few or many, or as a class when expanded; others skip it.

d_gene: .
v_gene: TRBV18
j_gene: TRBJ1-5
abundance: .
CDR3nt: TGTGCCAGCTCACAAAACGGGGGTAGCAATCAGCCCCAGCATTTT
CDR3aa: CASSQNGGSNQPQHF

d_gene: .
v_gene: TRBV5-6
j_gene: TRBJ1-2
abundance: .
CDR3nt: TGTGCCAGCAGCTTCTCGGTCGAGTCAAGTCGGGCCTATGGCTACACCTTC
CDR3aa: CASSFSVESSRAYGYTF

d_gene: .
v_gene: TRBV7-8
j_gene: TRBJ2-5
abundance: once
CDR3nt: TGTGCCAGCAGCTTAGAGAGAGAGACCCAGTACTTC
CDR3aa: CASSLERETQYF

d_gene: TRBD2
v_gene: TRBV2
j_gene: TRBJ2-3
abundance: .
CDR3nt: TGTGCCAGCAGTGAGGATAGCGGGGGGAGTCAGGATACGCAGTATTTT
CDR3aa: CASSEDSGGSQDTQYF

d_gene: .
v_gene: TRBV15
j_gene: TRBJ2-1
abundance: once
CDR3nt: TGTGCCACCAGCAGAGATCAGGGGACGGGGATTAACAATGAGCAGTTCTTC
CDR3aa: CATSRDQGTGINNEQFF

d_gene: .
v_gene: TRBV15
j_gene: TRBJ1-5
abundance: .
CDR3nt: TGTGCCACCCGTACCGGCAGGAACGATCAGCCCCAGCATTTT
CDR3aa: CATRTGRNDQPQHF

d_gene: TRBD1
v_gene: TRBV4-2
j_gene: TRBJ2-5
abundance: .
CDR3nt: TGTGCCAGCAGCCTGCAGGGGGACCAAGAGACCCAGTACTTC
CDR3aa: CASSLQGDQETQYF

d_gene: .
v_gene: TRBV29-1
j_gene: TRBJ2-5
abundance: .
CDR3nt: TGCAGCGCAGCCCTGACACGACCGGAGACCCAGTACTTC
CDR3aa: CSAALTRPETQYF

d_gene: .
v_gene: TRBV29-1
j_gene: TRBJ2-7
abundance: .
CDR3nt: TGCAGCGCGGGGGAGGCTAGTGGCGAGCAGTACTTC
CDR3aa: CSAGEASGEQYF

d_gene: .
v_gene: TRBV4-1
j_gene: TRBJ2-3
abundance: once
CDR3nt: TGCGCCAGCAGCCAAGCCGGTGTCAGGGATACGCAGTATTTT
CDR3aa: CASSQAGVRDTQYF

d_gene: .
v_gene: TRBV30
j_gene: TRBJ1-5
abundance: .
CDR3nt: TGTGCCTGGAGTTTATCGGGGTCCGGTCAGCCCCAGCATTTT
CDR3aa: CAWSLSGSGQPQHF

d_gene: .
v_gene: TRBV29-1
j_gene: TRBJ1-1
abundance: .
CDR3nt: TGCAGCGTAACGGGGGGCACTGAAGCTTTCTTT
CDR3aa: CSVTGGTEAFF

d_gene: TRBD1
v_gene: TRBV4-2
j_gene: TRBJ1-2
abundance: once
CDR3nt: TGTGCCAGCAGCCAAGCCGGGACAGTTAGCTACACCTTC
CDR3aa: CASSQAGTVSYTF

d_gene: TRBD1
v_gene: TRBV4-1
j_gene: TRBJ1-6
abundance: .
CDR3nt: TGCGCCAGCAGCCAAGACCCGGACAGGGGCAGCTCACCCCTCCACTTT
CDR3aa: CASSQDPDRGSSPLHF

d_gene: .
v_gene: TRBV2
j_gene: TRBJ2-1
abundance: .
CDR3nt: TGTGCCAGCAGTGAAGCGCGTCTACCGGAGTACAATGAGCAGTTCTTC
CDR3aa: CASSEARLPEYNEQFF

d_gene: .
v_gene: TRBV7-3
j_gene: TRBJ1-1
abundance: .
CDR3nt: TGTGCCAGCAGCACGCCGGGACACTCCACTGAAGCTTTCTTT
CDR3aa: CASSTPGHSTEAFF